These T cell receptor beta chains were read from a single sample in a study of T cell repertoires in cytomegalovirus infection. Their recognized antigens are unknown. TCRdb itself ran the reads through MiXCR, one entry per CDR3 protein. The sample lists about 570,000 distinct CDR3 sequences; 40% were seen once. The specimen comprised cultured PBMCs, sampled from culture after CMV antigen stimulation. The origin of the receptors is a human donor in good health (CMV status not recorded). Some clones in this sample may be carry-over from other donors' samples. The CDR3 runs from the conserved cysteine through the conserved F or W.

j_gene: TRBJ1-2
v_gene: TRBV2
CDR3aa: CASSDGWGNGYTF

j_gene: TRBJ2-5
v_gene: TRBV5-4
CDR3aa: CVLSRGANQETQYF

j_gene: TRBJ2-5
v_gene: TRBV7-2
CDR3aa: CASSSWSGGTQYF

j_gene: TRBJ2-7
v_gene: TRBV7-2
CDR3aa: CASRLSYEQYF

j_gene: TRBJ1-1
v_gene: TRBV5-1
CDR3aa: CASSLVTGYNTEAFF

j_gene: TRBJ2-5
v_gene: TRBV28
CDR3aa: CASIGQGAWETQYF

j_gene: TRBJ2-1
v_gene: TRBV5-8
CDR3aa: CASSYLLVSEQFF

j_gene: TRBJ1-3
v_gene: TRBV4-2
CDR3aa: CASSQDRDDGNTIYF

j_gene: TRBJ1-1
v_gene: TRBV5-1
CDR3aa: CASSLGETGTMNTEAFF

j_gene: TRBJ2-7
v_gene: TRBV7-2
CDR3aa: CASSLVTQYEQYF

j_gene: TRBJ2-5
v_gene: TRBV7-9
CDR3aa: CASSPEAQGVYQETQYF

j_gene: TRBJ1-2
v_gene: TRBV5-1
CDR3aa: CASSFGNRETGGYTF

j_gene: TRBJ2-1
v_gene: TRBV29-1
CDR3aa: CSVGYNEQFF

j_gene: TRBJ2-1
v_gene: TRBV6-1
CDR3aa: CASTQGVAGHYNEQFF

j_gene: TRBJ2-5
v_gene: TRBV7-2
CDR3aa: CASSLGSGAQETQYF

j_gene: TRBJ2-1
v_gene: TRBV20-1
CDR3aa: CSARNPSGGNNEQFF

j_gene: TRBJ1-5
v_gene: TRBV6-5
CDR3aa: CASRMLGTGLNQPQHF

j_gene: TRBJ2-1
v_gene: TRBV7-2
CDR3aa: CASSSLGGYNEQFF

j_gene: TRBJ2-1
v_gene: TRBV7-9
CDR3aa: CASRKALAGNEQFF

j_gene: TRBJ2-7
v_gene: TRBV6-2/TRBV6-3
CDR3aa: CASSQVDYEQYF

j_gene: TRBJ2-7
v_gene: TRBV27
CDR3aa: CASSYNVGYEQYF

j_gene: TRBJ1-4
v_gene: TRBV19
CDR3aa: CATGTGGNEKLFF

j_gene: TRBJ1-4
v_gene: TRBV5-1
CDR3aa: CASSGRQGASTNEKLFF

j_gene: TRBJ2-2
v_gene: TRBV7-6
CDR3aa: CASSSPGGGSNTGELFF

j_gene: TRBJ2-3
v_gene: TRBV6-2/TRBV6-3
CDR3aa: CASRPPRRPDTQYF